A selection of T cell receptor beta chains follows, all from one sample in a study of beta chain features in type 1 diabetes. Assay used: immunoSEQ multiplex PCR; TCRdb lists only in-frame clones, some missing. The table lists about 340,000 clones, about 13% of them singletons. Sequences were obtained from naive CD4+ T cells from blood. The receptors were gathered from a woman aged 18-30 years with type 1 diabetes. CDR3s include the opening cysteine and the closing phenylalanine or tryptophan. A D gene is named only where the DNA matches it firmly. A row's size may be missing; if present it is once, few, many or a size class.

V gene	J gene	D gene	clone size	CDR3 protein	CDR3 DNA
TRBV30	TRBJ2-2	NA	few	CAWSRAGSGELFF	TGTGCCTGGAGTAGGGCAGGGTCCGGGGAGCTGTTTTTT
TRBV5-1	TRBJ2-3	NA	NA	CASRPQDSADTQYF	TGCGCCAGCAGGCCACAGGATTCTGCAGATACGCAGTATTTT
TRBV2	TRBJ1-3	NA	NA	CATRTAGNTIYF	TGTGCCACCAGGACAGCGGGAAACACCATATATTTT
TRBV27	TRBJ2-5	NA	few	CASSGRVGETQYF	TGTGCCAGCAGCGGGAGAGTTGGAGAGACCCAGTACTTC
TRBV19	TRBJ1-5	NA	NA	CASSIEGKPQHF	TGTGCCAGTAGTATTGAGGGTAAGCCCCAGCATTTT
TRBV2	TRBJ2-1	NA	NA	CASSLPGGGLGRISYNEQFF	TGTGCCAGCAGCCTCCCAGGGGGGGGACTAGGCCGTATCTCCTACAATGAGCAGTTCTTC
TRBV7-2	TRBJ2-5	NA	NA	CASSLAHSQETQYF	TGTGCCAGCAGCTTAGCTCACAGCCAAGAGACCCAGTACTTC
TRBV18	TRBJ1-4	NA	few	CASSLRTATSEELFF	TGTGCCAGCTCACTCCGGACAGCCACCTCGGAGGAACTGTTTTTT
TRBV10-2	TRBJ2-3	TRBD2	few	CASREGLAGPDTQYF	TGCGCCAGCAGGGAGGGACTAGCGGGACCCGATACGCAGTATTTT
TRBV29-1	TRBJ2-7	TRBD2	few	CSVGQGTSGSYEQYF	TGCAGCGTTGGGCAGGGGACTAGCGGGAGCTACGAGCAGTACTTC
TRBV2	TRBJ2-5	TRBD2	few	CASSKGLAAETQYF	TGTGCCAGCAGTAAAGGACTAGCGGCAGAGACCCAGTACTTC
TRBV4-3	TRBJ2-3	TRBD2	NA	CASSQDRGGAQTDTQYF	TGCGCCAGCAGCCAAGATCGGGGAGGGGCGCAGACAGATACGCAGTATTTT
TRBV7-9	TRBJ1-2	TRBD1	NA	CASSLGDRGRGYTF	TGTGCCAGCAGCTTAGGGGACAGGGGGCGAGGCTACACCTTC
TRBV9	TRBJ2-5	TRBD2	NA	CASSPFHGGQETQYF	TGTGCCAGCAGCCCCTTCCACGGGGGGCAAGAGACCCAGTACTTC
TRBV30	TRBJ2-5	NA	NA	CAWSVRGETQYF	TGTGCCTGGAGTGTACGGGGGGAGACCCAGTACTTC
TRBV10-3	TRBJ1-1	NA	NA	CASRQGRNTEAFF	TGTGCCAGCCGGCAGGGCAGGAACACTGAAGCTTTCTTT
TRBV9	TRBJ1-2	TRBD1	few	CASSVLGQGNYGYTF	TGTGCCAGCAGCGTCCTCGGACAGGGAAACTATGGCTACACCTTC
TRBV4-2	TRBJ2-7	TRBD1	NA	CASSVIQGAQASF	TGTGCCAGCAGCGTCATACAGGGGGCGCAAGCCTCCTTC
TRBV19	TRBJ2-1	NA	few	CASRGTSVSYNEQFF	TGTGCCAGTAGGGGGACTTCGGTCTCCTACAATGAGCAGTTCTTC
TRBV11-3	TRBJ2-6	NA	few	CASSQGLSGANVLTF	TGTGCCAGCAGCCAGGGGTTATCTGGGGCCAACGTCCTGACTTTC
TRBV27	TRBJ2-1	TRBD2	few	CASRPRGGHEQFF	TGTGCCAGCAGACCACGGGGGGGTCATGAGCAGTTCTTC
TRBV28	TRBJ2-1	TRBD2	NA	CATLSRSGGTYNEQFF	TGTGCCACCCTGAGCCGAAGCGGGGGGACTTACAATGAGCAGTTCTTC
TRBV19	TRBJ1-1	NA	few	CASSPHPGVAFF	TGTGCCAGTAGTCCCCACCCCGGGGTAGCTTTCTTT
TRBV6-5	TRBJ1-5	NA	NA	CASRVDSNQPQHF	TGTGCCAGCCGAGTTGATAGCAATCAGCCCCAGCATTTT
TRBV10-2	TRBJ2-3	TRBD1	NA	CASSESGTGVRTDTQYF	TGCGCCAGCAGTGAGTCGGGGACAGGAGTCCGCACAGATACGCAGTATTTT
TRBV19	TRBJ2-1	NA	few	CASSLDYYNEQFF	TGTGCCAGTAGTTTGGACTACTACAATGAGCAGTTCTTC
TRBV20-1	TRBJ2-1	NA	few	CSAPRYNEQFF	TGCAGTGCACCTAGGTACAATGAGCAGTTCTTC
TRBV2	TRBJ1-2	NA	few	CASSEDTSRF	TGTGCCAGCAGTGAAGACACATCCCGCTTC